This TCR beta chain came from a study of naive and memory T cell subsets. Points from the study as a whole: From naive to CM, EM and EMRA, diversity decreased and Gini increased. Possibly reflecting memory cells re-expressing CD45RA, a few larger clonotypes occurred in naive repertoires, especially CD8.

Germline CDR1 and CDR2: MDHEN and SYDVKM. CDR3 length equals 14 residues. Between the trimmed V and J ends, which lost 8 bases and 1 base, there was a span of 15 bases. CD8 T cells were positively selected from what remained after CD4 positive selection. The beta constant-region primer was an equimolar mix of two oligonucleotides covering TRBC1 and TRBC2. The ligated cDNA underwent four PCR rounds using SP2 and nested alpha and beta constant-region primers. MiXCR, run by TCRdb on the UMI-ligation and nested PCR reads, gives a single entry per CDR3 protein. The profile shows more than 120,000 distinct CDR3 sequences, approximately 20% of them singletons. With regard to this clonotype: Its cognate antigen is unknown.

The source of this sequence is a human donor in good health. Sequenced: naive CD8+ T cells from blood. This chain joins TRBV28 and TRBJ2-7; no clear D gene. CDR3 nucleotide sequence: TGTGCCAGCTATGGGTCGGGCAGTTCCTACGAGCAGTACTTC. Translating it yields CASYGSGSSYEQYF.